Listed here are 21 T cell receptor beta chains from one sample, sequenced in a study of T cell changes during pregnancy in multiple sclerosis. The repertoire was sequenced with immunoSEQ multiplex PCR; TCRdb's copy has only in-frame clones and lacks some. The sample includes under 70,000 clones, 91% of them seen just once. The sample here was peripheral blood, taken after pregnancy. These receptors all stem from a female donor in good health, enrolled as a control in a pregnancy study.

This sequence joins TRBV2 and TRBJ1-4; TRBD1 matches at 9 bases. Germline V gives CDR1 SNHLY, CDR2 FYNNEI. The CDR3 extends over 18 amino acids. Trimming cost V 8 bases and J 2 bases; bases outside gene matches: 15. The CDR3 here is CASYLGQGGGETNEKLFF. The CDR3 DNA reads TGTGCCAGCTACCTGGGACAGGGAGGAGGAGAGACTAATGAAAAACTGTTTTTT.

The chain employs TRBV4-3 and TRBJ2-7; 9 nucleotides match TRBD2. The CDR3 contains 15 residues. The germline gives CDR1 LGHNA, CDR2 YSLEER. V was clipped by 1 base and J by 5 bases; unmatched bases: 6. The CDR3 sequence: CASSQGSSGGNEQYF. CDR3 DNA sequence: TGCGCCAGCAGCCAAGGGTCCAGCGGGGGGAACGAGCAGTACTTC.

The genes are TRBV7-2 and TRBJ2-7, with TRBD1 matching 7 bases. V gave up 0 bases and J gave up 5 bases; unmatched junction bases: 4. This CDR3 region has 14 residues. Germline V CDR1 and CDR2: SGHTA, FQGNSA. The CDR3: CASSLAGGVHEQYF. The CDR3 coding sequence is TGTGCCAGCAGCTTAGCAGGGGGCGTCCACGAGCAGTACTTC.

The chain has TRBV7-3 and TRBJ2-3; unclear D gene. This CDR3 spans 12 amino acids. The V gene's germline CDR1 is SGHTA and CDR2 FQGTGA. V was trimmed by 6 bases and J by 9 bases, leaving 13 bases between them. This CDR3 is CASSQDFSTQYF. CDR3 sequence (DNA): TGTGCCAGCAGTCAAGACTTCTCCACGCAGTATTTT.

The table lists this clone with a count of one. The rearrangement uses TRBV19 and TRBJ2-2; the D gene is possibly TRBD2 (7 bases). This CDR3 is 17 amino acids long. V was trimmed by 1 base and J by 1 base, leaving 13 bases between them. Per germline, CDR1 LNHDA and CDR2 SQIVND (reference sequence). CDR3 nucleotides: TGTGCCAGTAGTATAGGGGGGGGCGACCTGAACACCGGGGAGCTGTTTTTT. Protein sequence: CASSIGGGDLNTGELFF.

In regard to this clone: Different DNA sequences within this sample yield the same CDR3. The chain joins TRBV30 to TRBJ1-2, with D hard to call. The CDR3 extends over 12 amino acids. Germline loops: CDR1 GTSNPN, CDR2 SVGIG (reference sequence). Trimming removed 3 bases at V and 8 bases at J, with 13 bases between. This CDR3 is CAWSDTGGGYTF. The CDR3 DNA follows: TGTGCCTGGAGCGACACGGGAGGCGGCTACACCTTC.

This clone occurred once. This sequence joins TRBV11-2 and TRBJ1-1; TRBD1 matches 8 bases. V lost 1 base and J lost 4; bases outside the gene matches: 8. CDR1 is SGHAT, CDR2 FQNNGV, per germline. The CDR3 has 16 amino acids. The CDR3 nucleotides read TGTGCCAGCAGCTTAGGGCAGGGGGCGGTTGGCACTGAAGCTTTCTTT. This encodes CASSLGQGAVGTEAFF.

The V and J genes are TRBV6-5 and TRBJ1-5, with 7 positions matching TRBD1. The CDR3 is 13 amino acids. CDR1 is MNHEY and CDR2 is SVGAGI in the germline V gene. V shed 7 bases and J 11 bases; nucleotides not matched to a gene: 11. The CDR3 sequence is CASNQEPQGAQHF. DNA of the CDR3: TGTGCCAGCAATCAGGAGCCCCAGGGGGCCCAGCATTTT.

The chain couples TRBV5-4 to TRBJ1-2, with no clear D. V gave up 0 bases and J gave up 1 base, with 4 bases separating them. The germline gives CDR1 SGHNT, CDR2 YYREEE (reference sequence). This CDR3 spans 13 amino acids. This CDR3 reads CASSLAGNYGYTF. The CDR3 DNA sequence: TGTGCCAGCAGCTTGGCCGGTAACTATGGCTACACCTTC.

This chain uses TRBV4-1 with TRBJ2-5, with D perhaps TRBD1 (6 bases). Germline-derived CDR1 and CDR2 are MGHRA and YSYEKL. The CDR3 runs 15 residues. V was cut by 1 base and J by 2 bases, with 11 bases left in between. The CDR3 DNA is TGCGCCAGCAGCCAAGGGACAGTACTACAAGAGACCCAGTACTTC. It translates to CASSQGTVLQETQYF.

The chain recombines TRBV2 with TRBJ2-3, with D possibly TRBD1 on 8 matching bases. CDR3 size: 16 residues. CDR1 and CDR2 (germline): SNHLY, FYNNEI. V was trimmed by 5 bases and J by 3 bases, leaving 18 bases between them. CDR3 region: CASSSGDRGGTDTQYF. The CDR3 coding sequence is TGTGCCAGCAGTTCCGGCGACAGGGGAGGGACAGATACGCAGTATTTT. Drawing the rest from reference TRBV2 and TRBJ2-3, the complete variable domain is EPEVTQTPSHQVTQMGQEVILRCVPISNHLYFYWYRQILGQKVEFLVSFYNNEISEKSEIFDDQFSVERPDGSNFTLKIRSTKLEDSAMYFCASSSGDRGGTDTQYFGPGTRLTVL.

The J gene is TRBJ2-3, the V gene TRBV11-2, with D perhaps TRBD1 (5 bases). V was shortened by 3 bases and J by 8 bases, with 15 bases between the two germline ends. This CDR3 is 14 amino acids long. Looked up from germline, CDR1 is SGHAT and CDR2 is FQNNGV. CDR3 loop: CASSFRLQGGTQYF. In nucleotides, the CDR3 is TGTGCCAGCAGCTTTCGTCTCCAGGGCGGTACGCAGTATTTT.

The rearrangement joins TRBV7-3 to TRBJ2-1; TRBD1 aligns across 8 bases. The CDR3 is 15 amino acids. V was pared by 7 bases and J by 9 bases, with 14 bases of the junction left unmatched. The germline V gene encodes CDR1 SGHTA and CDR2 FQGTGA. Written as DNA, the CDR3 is TGTGCCAGCAACCCAACGGGGACAGGAGACTCTGAGCAGTTCTTC. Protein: CASNPTGTGDSEQFF.

Here the CDR3 reads CASSQIPPGLAGLENTGELFF. The DNA for the CDR3 is TGTGCCAGCTCCCAAATACCACCGGGACTAGCGGGGCTGGAGAACACCGGGGAGCTGTTTTTT. This chain links TRBV18 with TRBJ2-2, with 13 bases aligning to TRBD2. The V gene's germline CDR1 is KGHSH and CDR2 LQKENI. The length of the CDR3 is 21 residues. The V and J ends lost 6 bases and 1 base, in that order; junction bases with no gene match: 17.

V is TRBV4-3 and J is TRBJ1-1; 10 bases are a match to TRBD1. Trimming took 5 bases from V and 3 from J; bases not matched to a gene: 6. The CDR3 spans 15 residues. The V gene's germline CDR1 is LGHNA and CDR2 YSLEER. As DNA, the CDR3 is TGCGCCAGCAGCGCCCGACAGGGGGCCTACACTGAAGCTTTCTTT. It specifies CASSARQGAYTEAFF.

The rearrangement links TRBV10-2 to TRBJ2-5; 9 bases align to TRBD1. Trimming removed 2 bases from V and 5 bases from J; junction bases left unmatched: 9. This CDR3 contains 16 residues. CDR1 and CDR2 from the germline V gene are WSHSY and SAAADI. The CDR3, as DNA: TGCGCCAGCAGTGAGGGTAACAGGGGGCTTGGGGAGACCCAGTACTTC. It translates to CASSEGNRGLGETQYF.

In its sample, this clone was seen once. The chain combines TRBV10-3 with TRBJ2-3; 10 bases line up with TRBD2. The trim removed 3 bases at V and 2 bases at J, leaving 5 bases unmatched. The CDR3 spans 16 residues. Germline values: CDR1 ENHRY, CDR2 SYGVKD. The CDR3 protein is CAISDRAGGNTDTQYF. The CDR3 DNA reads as TGTGCCATCAGTGATCGAGCGGGGGGGAACACAGATACGCAGTATTTT.

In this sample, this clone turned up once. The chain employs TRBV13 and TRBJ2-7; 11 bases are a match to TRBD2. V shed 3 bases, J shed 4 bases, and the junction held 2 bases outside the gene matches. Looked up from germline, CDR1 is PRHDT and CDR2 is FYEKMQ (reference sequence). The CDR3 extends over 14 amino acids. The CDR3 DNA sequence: TGTGCCAGCAGCTTGGGACTAGCGGTTTACGAGCAGTACTTC. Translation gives CASSLGLAVYEQYF.

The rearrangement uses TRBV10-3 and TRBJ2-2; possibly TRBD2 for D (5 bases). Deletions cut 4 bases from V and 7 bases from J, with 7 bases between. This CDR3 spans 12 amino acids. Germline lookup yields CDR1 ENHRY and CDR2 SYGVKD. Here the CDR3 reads CAISAGDGELFF. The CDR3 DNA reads TGTGCCATCAGTGCCGGGGACGGGGAGCTGTTTTTT.

CDR3 nucleotides: TGTGCCAGTAGTATACTAGGGACAGGGGTGAATCAGCCCCAGCATTTT. It specifies CASSILGTGVNQPQHF. This chain uses TRBV19 with TRBJ1-5, with 10 bases that match TRBD1. The CDR3 extends over 16 amino acids. The germline V gene encodes CDR1 LNHDA and CDR2 SQIVND (reference sequence). Unmatched junction bases numbered 5, after V lost 2 bases and J lost 4 bases.

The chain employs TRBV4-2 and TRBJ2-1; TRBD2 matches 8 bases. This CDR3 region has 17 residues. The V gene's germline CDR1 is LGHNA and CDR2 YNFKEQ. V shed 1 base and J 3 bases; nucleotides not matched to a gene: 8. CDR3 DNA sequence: TGTGCCAGCAGCCAAGTAGGGCGGGGGGCCCTCTACAATGAGCAGTTCTTC. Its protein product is CASSQVGRGALYNEQFF.